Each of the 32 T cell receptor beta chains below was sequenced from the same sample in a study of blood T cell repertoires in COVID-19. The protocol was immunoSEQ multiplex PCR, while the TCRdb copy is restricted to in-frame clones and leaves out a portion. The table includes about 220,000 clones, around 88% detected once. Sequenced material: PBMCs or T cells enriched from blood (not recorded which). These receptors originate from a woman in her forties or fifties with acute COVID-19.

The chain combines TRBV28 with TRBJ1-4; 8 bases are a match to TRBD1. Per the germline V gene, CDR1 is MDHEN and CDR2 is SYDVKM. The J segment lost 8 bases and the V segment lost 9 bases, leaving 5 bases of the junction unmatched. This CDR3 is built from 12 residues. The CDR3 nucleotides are TGTGCCAGTATTACAGGGGGGGAAAAACTGTTTTTT. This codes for CASITGGEKLFF.

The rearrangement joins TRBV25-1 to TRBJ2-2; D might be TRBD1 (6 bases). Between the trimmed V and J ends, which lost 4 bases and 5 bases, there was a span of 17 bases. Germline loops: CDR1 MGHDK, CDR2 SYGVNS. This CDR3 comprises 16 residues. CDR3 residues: CASSATYGQLTGELFF. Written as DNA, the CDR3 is TGTGCCAGCAGTGCTACCTACGGACAGTTAACCGGGGAGCTGTTTTTT. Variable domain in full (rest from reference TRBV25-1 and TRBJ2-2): EADIYQTPRYLVIGTGKKITLECSQTMGHDKMYWYQQDPGMELHLIHYSYGVNSTEKGDLSSESTVSRIRTEHFPLTLESARPSHTSQYLCASSATYGQLTGELFFGEGSRLTVL.

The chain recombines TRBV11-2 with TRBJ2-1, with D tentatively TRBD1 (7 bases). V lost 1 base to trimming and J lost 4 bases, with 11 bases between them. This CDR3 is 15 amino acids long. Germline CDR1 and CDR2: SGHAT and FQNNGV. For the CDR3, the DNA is TGTGCCAGCAGCTTAGCGGCGGGACAGTACAATGAGCAGTTCTTC. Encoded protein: CASSLAAGQYNEQFF.

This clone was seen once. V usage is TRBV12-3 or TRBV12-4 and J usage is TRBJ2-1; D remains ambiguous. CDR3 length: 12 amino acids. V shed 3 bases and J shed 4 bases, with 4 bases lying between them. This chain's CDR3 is CASSFAYNEQFF. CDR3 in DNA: TGTGCCAGCAGTTTTGCGTACAATGAGCAGTTCTTC.

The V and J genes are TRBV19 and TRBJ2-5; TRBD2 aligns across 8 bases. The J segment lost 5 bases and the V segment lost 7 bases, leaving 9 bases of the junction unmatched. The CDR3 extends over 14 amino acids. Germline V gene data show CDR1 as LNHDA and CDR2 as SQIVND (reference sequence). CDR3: CASMSGGRKETQYF. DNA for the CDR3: TGTGCCAGTATGAGTGGCGGGAGGAAGGAGACCCAGTACTTC.

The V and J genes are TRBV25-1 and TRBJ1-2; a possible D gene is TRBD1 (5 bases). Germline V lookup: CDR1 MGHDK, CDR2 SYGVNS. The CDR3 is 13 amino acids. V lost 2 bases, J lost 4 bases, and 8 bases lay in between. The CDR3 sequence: CASSEGQGYGYTF. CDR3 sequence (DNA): TGTGCCAGCAGTGAAGGTCAGGGCTATGGCTACACCTTC.

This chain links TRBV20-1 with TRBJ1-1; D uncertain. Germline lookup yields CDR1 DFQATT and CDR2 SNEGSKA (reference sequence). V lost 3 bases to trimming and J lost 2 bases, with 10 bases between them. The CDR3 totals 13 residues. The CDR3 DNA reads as TGCAGTGCTAGTTCCCCTGGCAACACTGAAGCTTTCTTT. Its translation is CSASSPGNTEAFF.

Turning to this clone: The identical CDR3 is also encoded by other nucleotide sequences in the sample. The CDR3 loop reads CASSFGQGINEKLFF. Written as DNA, the CDR3 is TGTGCCAGCAGCTTCGGACAGGGGATTAATGAAAAACTGTTTTTT. The chain employs TRBV7-9 and TRBJ1-4; 9 bases are a match to TRBD1. The CDR3 runs to 15 residues. In germline, CDR1 is SEHNR, CDR2 FQNEAQ (reference sequence). After removal of 3 bases from V and 4 bases from J, the junction contained 3 bases not matched to a gene.

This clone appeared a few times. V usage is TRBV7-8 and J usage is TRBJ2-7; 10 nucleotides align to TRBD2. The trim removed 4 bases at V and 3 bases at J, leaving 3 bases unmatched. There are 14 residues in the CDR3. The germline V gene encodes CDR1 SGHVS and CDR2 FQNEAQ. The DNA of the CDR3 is TGTGCCAGCAGCTGGACTAGCGGATTCTACGAGCAGTACTTC. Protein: CASSWTSGFYEQYF.

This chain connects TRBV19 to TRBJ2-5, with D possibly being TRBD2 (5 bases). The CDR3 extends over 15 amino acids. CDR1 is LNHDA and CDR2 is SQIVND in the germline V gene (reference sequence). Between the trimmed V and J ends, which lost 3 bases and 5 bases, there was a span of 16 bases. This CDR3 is CASSIGTTRMETQYF. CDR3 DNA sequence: TGTGCCAGTAGTATTGGCACCACTAGGATGGAGACCCAGTACTTC. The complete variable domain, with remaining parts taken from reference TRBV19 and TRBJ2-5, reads DGGITQSPKYLFRKEGQNVTLSCEQNLNHDAMYWYRQDPGQGLRLIYYSQIVNDFQKGDIAEGYSVSREKKESFPLTVTSAQKNPTAFYLCASSIGTTRMETQYFGPGTRLLVL.

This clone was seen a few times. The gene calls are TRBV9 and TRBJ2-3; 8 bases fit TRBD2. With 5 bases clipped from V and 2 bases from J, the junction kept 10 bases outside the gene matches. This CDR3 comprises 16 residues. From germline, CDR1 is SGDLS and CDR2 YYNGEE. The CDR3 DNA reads TGTGCCAGCAGTCTCCGGGGAGCGGGAGTCACAGATACGCAGTATTTT. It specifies CASSLRGAGVTDTQYF.

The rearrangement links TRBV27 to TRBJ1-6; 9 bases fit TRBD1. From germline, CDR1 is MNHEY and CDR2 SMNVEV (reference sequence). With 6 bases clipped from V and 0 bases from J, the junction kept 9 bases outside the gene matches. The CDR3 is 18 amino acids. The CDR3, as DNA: TGTGCCAGCAGCCTCCGGACAGGGGCGAGCTCCTATAATTCACCCCTCCACTTT. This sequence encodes CASSLRTGASSYNSPLHF.

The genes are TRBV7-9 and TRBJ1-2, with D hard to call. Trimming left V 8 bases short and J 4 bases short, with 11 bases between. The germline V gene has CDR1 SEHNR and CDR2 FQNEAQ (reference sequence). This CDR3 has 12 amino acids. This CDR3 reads CASHEQSYGYTF. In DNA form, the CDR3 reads TGTGCCAGCCACGAACAGAGCTATGGCTACACCTTC. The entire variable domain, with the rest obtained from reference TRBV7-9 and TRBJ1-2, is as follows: DTGVSQNPRHKITKRGQNVTFRCDPISEHNRLYWYRQTLGQGPEFLTYFQNEAQLEKSRLLSDRFSAERPKGSFSTLEIQRTEQGDSAMYLCASHEQSYGYTFGSGTRLTVV.

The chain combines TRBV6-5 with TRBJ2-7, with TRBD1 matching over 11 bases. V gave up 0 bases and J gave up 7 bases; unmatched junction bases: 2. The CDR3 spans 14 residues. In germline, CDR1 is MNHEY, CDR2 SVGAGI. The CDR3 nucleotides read TGTGCCAGCAGTTACTCGGACAGGGGGCTGGAGCAGTACTTC. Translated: CASSYSDRGLEQYF.

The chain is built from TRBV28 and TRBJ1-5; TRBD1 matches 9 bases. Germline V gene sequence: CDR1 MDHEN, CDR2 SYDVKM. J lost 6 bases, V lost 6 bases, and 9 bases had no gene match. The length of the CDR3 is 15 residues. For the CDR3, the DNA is TGTGCCAGCAGGTGGGGGGACAGGGATCGTCAGCCCCAGCATTTT. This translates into CASRWGDRDRQPQHF.

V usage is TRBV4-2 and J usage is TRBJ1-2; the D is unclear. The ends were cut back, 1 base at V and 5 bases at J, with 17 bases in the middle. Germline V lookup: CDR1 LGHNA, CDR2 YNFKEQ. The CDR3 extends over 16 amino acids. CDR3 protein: CASSQGFGKAGYGYTF. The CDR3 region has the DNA TGTGCCAGCAGCCAAGGATTCGGCAAGGCGGGATATGGCTACACCTTC.

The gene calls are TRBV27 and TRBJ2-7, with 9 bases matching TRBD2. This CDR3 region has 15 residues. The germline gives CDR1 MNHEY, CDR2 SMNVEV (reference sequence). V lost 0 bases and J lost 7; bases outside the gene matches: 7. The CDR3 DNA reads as TGTGCCAGCAGTTTATCCCTAGCGGGGTTAAAAGAGCAGTACTTC. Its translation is CASSLSLAGLKEQYF.

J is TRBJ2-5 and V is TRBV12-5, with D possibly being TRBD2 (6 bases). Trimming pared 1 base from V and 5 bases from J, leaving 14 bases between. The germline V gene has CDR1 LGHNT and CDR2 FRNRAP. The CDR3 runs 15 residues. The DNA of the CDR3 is TGTGCTAGTGGTTTGGAGTCTGGACTAAAGGAGACCCAGTACTTC. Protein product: CASGLESGLKETQYF.

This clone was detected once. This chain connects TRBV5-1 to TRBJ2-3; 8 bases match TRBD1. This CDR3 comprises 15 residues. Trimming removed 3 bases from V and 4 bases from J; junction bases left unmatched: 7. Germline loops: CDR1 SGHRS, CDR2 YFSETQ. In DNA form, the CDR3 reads TGCGCCAGCAGCTATTCAGGGGGCGCGGCAGATACGCAGTATTTT. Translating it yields CASSYSGGAADTQYF.

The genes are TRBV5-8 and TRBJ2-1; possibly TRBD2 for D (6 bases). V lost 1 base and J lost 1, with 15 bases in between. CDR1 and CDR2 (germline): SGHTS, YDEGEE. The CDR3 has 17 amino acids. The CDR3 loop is CASSLSGASVSYNEQFF. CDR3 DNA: TGTGCCAGCAGCTTGAGTGGTGCTAGCGTTTCCTACAATGAGCAGTTCTTC.

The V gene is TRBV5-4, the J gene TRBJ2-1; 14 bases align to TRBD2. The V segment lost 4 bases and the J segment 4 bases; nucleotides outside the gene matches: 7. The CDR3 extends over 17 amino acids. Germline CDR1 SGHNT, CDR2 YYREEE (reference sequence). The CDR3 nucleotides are TGTGCCAGCAGCCCGGGACTAGCGGGAGTTGGGTACAATGAGCAGTTCTTC. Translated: CASSPGLAGVGYNEQFF.

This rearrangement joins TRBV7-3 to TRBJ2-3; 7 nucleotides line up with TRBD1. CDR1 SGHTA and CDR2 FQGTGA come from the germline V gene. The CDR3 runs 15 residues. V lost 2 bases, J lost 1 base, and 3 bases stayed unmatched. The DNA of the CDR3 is TGTGCCAGCAGCTTAGAAGGGACAGGCACAGATACGCAGTATTTT. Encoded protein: CASSLEGTGTDTQYF.

The CDR3, as DNA: TGTGCCAGCAGACCAGCCTACAGAACAAAGAGCAATCAGCCCCAGCATTTT. Its protein product is CASRPAYRTKSNQPQHF. V gene TRBV28 combines with J gene TRBJ1-5, with no clear D. V lost 6 bases and J lost 1, with 19 bases in between. The germline CDR1 and CDR2 sequences are MDHEN and SYDVKM. The CDR3 sequence is 17 residues long.

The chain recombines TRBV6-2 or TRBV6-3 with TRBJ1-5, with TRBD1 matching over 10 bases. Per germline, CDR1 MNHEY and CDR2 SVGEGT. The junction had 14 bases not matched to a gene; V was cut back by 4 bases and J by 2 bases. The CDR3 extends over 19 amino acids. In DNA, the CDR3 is TGTGCCAGCAGTTTCCCCCCCGGGACAGGGGTGTTGGGCAATCAGCCCCAGCATTTT. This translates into CASSFPPGTGVLGNQPQHF.

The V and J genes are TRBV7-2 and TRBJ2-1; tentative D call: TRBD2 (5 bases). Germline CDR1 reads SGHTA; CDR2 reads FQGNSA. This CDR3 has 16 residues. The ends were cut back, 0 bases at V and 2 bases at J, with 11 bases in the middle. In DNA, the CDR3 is TGTGCCAGCAGCTTAGCCGGGCTAGCCCCCTACAATGAGCAGTTCTTC. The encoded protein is CASSLAGLAPYNEQFF.

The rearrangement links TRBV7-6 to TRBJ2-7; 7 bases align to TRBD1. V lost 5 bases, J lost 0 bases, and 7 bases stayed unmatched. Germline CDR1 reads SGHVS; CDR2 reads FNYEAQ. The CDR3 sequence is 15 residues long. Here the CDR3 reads CASSLGQALSYEQYF. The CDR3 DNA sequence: TGTGCCAGCAGCCTCGGACAGGCCCTCTCCTACGAGCAGTACTTC.

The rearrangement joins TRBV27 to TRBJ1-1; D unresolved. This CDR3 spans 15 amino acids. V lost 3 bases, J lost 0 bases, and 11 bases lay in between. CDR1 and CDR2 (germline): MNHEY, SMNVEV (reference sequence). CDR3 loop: CASSLGTDMNTEAFF. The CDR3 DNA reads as TGTGCCAGCAGTTTGGGTACAGACATGAACACTGAAGCTTTCTTT.

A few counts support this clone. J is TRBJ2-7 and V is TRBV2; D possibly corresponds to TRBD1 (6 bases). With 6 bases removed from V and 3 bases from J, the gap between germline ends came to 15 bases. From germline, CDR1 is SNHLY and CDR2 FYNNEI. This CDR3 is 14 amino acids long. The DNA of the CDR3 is TGTGCCAGCAGATTACCCCAAGGGGGCTACGAGCAGTACTTC. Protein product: CASRLPQGGYEQYF.

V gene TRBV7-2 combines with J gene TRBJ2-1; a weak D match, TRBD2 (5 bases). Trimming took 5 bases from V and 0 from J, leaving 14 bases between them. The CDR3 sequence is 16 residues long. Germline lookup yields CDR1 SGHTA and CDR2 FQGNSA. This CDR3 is CASSVFRGSSYNEQFF. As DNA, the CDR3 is TGTGCCAGCAGCGTGTTTCGGGGTAGCTCCTACAATGAGCAGTTCTTC.

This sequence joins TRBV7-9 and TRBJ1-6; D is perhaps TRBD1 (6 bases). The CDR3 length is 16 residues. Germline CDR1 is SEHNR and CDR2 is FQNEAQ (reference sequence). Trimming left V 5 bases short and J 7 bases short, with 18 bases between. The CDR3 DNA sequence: TGTGCCAGCAGCCTAACAAATTTAGGGGGAAATTCACCCCTCCACTTT. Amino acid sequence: CASSLTNLGGNSPLHF.

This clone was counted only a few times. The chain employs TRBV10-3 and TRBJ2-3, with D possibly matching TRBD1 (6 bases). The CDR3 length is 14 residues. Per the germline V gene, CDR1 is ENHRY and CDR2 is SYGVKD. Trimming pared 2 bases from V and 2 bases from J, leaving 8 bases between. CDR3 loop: CAISEGQNTDTQYF. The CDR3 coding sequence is TGTGCCATCAGTGAGGGACAGAACACAGATACGCAGTATTTT.

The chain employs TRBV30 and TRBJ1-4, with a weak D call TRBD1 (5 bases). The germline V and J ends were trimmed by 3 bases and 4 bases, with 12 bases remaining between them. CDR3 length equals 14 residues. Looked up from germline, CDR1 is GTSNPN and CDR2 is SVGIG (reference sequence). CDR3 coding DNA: TGTGCCTGGAGCTCTGCTCAGGGTAATGAAAAACTGTTTTTT. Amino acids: CAWSSAQGNEKLFF.